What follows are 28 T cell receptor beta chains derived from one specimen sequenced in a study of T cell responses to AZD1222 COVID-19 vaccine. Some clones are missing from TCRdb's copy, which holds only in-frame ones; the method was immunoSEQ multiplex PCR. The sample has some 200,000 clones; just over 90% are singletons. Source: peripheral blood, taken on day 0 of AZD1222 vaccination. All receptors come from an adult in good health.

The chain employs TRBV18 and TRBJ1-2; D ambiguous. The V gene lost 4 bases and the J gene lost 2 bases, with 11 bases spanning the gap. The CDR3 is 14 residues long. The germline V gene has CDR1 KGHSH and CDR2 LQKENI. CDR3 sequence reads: CASSLGGRNYGYTF. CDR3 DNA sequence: TGTGCCAGCTCACTCGGTGGCAGAAACTATGGCTACACCTTC.

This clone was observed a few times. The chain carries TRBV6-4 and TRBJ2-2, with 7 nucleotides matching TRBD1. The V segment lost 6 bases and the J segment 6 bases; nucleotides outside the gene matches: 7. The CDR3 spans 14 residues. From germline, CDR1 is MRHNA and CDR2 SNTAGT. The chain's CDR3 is CASRDIDRAGELFF. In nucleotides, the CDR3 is TGTGCCAGCAGAGACATAGACAGGGCCGGGGAGCTGTTTTTT.

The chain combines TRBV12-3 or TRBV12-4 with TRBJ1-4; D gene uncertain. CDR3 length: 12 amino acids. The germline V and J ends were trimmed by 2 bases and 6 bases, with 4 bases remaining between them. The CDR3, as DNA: TGTGCCAGCAGTTTATCGGATGAAAAACTGTTTTTT. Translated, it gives CASSLSDEKLFF.

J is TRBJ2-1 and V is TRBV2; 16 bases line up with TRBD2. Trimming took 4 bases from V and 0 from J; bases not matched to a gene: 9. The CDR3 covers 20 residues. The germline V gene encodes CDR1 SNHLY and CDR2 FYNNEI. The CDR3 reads CASSAPGLAGGTGSYNEQFF. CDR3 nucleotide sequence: TGTGCCAGCAGTGCCCCGGGACTAGCGGGGGGGACGGGCTCCTACAATGAGCAGTTCTTC.

The DNA for the CDR3 is TGCAGTGCTAGTCAGGTACTATACAATGAGCAGTTCTTC. Residues: CSASQVLYNEQFF. V gene TRBV20-1 combines with J gene TRBJ2-1; D remains ambiguous. CDR1 and CDR2 from the germline V gene are DFQATT and SNEGSKA (reference sequence). The CDR3 is 13 residues long. V was trimmed by 3 bases and J by 4 bases, leaving 10 bases between them.

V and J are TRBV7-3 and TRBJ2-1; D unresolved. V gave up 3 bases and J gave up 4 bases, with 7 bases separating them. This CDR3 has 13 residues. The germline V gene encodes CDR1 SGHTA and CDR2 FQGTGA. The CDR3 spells CASSLGPYNEQFF. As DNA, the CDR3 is TGTGCCAGCAGCTTGGGTCCTTACAATGAGCAGTTCTTC.

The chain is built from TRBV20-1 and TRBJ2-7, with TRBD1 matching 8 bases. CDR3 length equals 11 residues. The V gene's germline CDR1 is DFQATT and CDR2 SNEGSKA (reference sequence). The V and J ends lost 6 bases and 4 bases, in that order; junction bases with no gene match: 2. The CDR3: CSATGGYEQYF. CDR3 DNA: TGCAGTGCCACAGGGGGGTACGAGCAGTACTTC.

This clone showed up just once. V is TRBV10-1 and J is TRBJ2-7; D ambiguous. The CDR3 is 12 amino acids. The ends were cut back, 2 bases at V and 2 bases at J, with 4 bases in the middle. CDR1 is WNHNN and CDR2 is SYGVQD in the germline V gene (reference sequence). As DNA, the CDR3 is TGCGCCAGCAGTGAGAGCACCTACGAGCAGTACTTC. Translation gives CASSESTYEQYF.

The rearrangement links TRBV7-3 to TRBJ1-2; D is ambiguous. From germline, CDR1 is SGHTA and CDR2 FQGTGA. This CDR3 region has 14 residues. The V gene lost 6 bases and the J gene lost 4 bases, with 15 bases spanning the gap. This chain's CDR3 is CASRHSSHSYGYTF. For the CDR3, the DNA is TGTGCCAGCAGACACAGTTCCCACTCCTATGGCTACACCTTC.

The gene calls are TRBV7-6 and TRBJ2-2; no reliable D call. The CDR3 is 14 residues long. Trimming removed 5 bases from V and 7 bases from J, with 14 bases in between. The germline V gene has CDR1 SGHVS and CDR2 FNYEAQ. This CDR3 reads CASSPEVLYGELFF. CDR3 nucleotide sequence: TGTGCCAGCAGCCCAGAGGTCCTCTACGGGGAGCTGTTTTTT.

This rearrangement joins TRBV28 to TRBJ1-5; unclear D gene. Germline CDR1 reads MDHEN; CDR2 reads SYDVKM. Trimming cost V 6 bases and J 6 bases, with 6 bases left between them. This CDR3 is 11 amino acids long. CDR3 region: CASRGSQPQHF. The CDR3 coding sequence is TGTGCCAGCAGGGGTTCTCAGCCCCAGCATTTT.

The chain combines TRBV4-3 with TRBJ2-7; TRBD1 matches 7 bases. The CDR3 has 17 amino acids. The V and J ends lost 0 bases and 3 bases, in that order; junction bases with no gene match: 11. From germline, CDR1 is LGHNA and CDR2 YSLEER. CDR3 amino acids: CASSQDRVSAGGYEQYF. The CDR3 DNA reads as TGCGCCAGCAGCCAAGATCGGGTCAGTGCAGGGGGCTACGAGCAGTACTTC.

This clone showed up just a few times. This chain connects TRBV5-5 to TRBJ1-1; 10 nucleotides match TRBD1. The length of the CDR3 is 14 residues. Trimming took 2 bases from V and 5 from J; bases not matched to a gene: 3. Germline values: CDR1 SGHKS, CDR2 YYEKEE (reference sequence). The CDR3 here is CASSFRTGGTEAFF. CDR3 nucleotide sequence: TGTGCCAGCAGCTTTAGGACAGGGGGGACTGAAGCTTTCTTT.

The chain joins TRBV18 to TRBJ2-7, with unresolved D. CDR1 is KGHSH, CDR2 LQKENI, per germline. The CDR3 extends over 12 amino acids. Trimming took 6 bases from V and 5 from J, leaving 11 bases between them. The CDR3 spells CASSANRDEQYF. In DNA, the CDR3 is TGTGCCAGCTCTGCCAATAGGGACGAGCAGTACTTC.

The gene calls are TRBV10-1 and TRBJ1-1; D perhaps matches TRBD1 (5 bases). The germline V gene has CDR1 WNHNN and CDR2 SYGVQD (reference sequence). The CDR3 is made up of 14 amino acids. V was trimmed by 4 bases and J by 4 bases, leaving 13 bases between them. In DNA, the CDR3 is TGCGCCAGCAGTGGACCAAGGGGTGTCACTGAAGCTTTCTTT. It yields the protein CASSGPRGVTEAFF.

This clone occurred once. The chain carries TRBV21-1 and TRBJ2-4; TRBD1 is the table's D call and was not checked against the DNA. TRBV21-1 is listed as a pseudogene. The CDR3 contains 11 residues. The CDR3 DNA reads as TGTGCCAGCAGCAGCCGGGACAGTAAGTACTTC. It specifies CASSSRDSKYF.

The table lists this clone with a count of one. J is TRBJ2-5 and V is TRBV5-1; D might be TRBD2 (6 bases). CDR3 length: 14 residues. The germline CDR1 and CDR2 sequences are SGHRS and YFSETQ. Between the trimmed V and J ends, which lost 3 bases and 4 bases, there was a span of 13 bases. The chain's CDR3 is CASSWRLVRETQYF. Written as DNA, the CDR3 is TGCGCCAGCAGCTGGAGACTAGTTAGAGAGACCCAGTACTTC. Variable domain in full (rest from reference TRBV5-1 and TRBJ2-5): KAGVTQTPRYLIKTRGQQVTLSCSPISGHRSVSWYQQTPGQGLQFLFEYFSETQRNKGNFPGRFSGRQFSNSRSEMNVSTLELGDSALYLCASSWRLVRETQYFGPGTRLLVL.

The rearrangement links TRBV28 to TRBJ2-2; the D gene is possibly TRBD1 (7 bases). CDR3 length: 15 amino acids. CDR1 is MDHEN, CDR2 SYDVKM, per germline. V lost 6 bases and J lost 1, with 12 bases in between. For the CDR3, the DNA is TGTGCCAGCAGGAGACAGGGAGGGAACACCGGGGAGCTGTTTTTT. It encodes CASRRQGGNTGELFF.

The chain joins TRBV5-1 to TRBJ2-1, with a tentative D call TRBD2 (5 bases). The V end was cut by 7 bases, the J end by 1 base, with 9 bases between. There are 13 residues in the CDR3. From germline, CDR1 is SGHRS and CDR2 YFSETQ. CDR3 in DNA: TGCGCCAGCGGCGGAGGATCCTACAATGAGCAGTTCTTC. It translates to CASGGGSYNEQFF.

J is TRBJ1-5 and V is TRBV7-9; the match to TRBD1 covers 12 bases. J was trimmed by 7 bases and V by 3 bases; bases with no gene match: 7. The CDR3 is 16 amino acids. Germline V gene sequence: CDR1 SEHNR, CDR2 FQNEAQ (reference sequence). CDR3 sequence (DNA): TGTGCCAGCAGCTTGGGACAGGGGGCGCCCGGACAGCCCCAGCATTTT. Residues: CASSLGQGAPGQPQHF.

The CDR3 DNA reads TGTGCCAGCAGCCAAGAGGAGGAGAGTGCTAACTATGGCTACACCTTC. It yields the protein CASSQEEESANYGYTF. The chain links TRBV3-1 (or the pseudogene TRBV3-2) to TRBJ1-2, with no clear D. CDR3 length equals 16 residues. The germline V and J ends were trimmed by 0 bases and 0 bases, with 11 bases remaining between them. CDR1 and CDR2 from the germline V gene are LGHDT and YNNKEL (reference sequence).

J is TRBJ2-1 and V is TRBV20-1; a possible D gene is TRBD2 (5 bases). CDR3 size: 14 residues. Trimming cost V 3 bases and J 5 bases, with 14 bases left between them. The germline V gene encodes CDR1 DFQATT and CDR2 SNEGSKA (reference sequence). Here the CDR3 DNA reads TGCAGTGCTAGTTACGGGAACACACACAATGAGCAGTTCTTC. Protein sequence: CSASYGNTHNEQFF.

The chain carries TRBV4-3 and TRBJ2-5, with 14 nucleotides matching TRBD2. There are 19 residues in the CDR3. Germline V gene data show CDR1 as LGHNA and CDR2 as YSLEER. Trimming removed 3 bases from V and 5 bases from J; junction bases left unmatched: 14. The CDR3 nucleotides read TGCGCCAGCAGCCAGGCCGCTTCTTGGACTAGCGGGGGGTTTGAGACCCAGTACTTC. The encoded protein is CASSQAASWTSGGFETQYF.

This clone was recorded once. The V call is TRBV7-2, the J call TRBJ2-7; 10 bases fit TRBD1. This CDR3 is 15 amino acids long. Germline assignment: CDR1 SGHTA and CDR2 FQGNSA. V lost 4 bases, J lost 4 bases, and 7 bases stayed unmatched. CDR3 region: CASSSGTGALYEQYF. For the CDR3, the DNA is TGTGCCAGCAGCTCCGGGACAGGGGCATTGTACGAGCAGTACTTC. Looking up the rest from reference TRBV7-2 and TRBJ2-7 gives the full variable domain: GAGVSQSPSNKVTEKGKDVELRCDPISGHTALYWYRQSLGQGLEFLIYFQGNSAPDKSGLPSDRFSAERTGGSVSTLTIQRTQQEDSAVYLCASSSGTGALYEQYFGPGTRLTVT.

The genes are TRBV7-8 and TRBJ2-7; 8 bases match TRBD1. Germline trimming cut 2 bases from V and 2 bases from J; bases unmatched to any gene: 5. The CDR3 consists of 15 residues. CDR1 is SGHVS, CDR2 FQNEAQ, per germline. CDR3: CASSLQQGVPYEQYF. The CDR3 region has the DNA TGTGCCAGCAGCTTACAACAGGGGGTTCCCTACGAGCAGTACTTC.

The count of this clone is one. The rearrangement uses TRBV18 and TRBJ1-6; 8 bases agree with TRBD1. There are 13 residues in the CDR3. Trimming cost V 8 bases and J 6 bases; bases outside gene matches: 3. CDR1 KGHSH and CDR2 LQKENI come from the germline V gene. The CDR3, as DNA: TGTGCCAGCACAGGACAGGGTAATTCACCCCTCCACTTT. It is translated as CASTGQGNSPLHF.

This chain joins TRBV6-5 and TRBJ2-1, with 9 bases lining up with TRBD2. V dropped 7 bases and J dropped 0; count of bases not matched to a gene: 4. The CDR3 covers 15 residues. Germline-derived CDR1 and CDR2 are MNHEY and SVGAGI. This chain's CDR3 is CASTLAGSSYNEQFF. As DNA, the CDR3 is TGTGCCAGCACCCTAGCGGGAAGCTCCTACAATGAGCAGTTCTTC.

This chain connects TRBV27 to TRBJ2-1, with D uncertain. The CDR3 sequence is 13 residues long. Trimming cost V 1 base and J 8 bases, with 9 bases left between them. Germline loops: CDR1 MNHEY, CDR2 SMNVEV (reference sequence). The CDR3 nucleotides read TGTGCCAGCAGTTTATTCCCGGTCCATGAGCAGTTCTTC. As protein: CASSLFPVHEQFF.